Listed below are T cell receptor beta chains from one sample, sequenced in a study of Ad26.COV2.S vaccination and SARS-CoV-2 variants. Sequenced by immunoSEQ multiplex PCR; TCRdb stores in-frame clones only, minus some. The data contain some 350,000 clones, 85% of them singletons. The input for sequencing was peripheral blood, taken in a trial of Ad26.COV2.S vaccine versus placebo. These receptors originate from a person aged 18-60 years who received the Ad26.COV2.S COVID-19 vaccine or a placebo. Each CDR3 is given with its conserved first and last residue. D genes are given only for firm matches. Some rows have no size entry. The others give once, few or many, or a class for an expanded clone.

j_call	d_call	clone_size	v_call	cdr3_aa	cdr3_nt
TRBJ2-5	-	-	TRBV5-1	CASSLVPTGSQETQYF	TGCGCCAGCAGCTTGGTCCCAACAGGGAGCCAAGAGACCCAGTACTTC
TRBJ1-5	-	-	TRBV2	CASSGGGQGNQPQHF	TGTGCCAGCAGCGGTGGAGGGCAAGGCAATCAGCCCCAGCATTTT
TRBJ1-5	-	once	TRBV7-9	CASSAPAGKGSNQPQHF	TGTGCCAGCAGCGCACCTGCGGGAAAGGGGAGCAATCAGCCCCAGCATTTT
TRBJ1-2	TRBD1	-	TRBV6-5	CASSYQGDFNYGYTF	TGTGCCAGCAGTTACCAGGGGGATTTTAACTATGGCTACACCTTC
TRBJ1-3	-	-	TRBV6-4	CASTGGEDTIYF	TGTGCCAGCACCGGGGGAGAGGACACCATATATTTT
TRBJ2-3	-	-	TRBV7-8	CASSRGGSTDTQYF	TGTGCCAGCAGTCGAGGTGGTAGCACAGATACGCAGTATTTT
TRBJ1-2	-	once	TRBV24-1	CATSDLSGDYGYTF	TGTGCCACCAGTGATTTATCAGGAGATTATGGCTACACCTTC
TRBJ2-7	TRBD2	-	TRBV5-6	CASSFTGTSGRAFYEQYF	TGTGCCAGCAGCTTTACCGGGACTAGCGGGAGGGCCTTCTACGAGCAGTACTTC
TRBJ2-7	-	-	TRBV4-3	CASSQGQSLIYEQYF	TGCGCCAGCAGCCAAGGCCAGAGCCTCATCTACGAGCAGTACTTC
TRBJ1-2	-	-	TRBV27	CASSLANRDGYTF	TGTGCCAGCAGTTTAGCGAACAGGGATGGCTACACCTTC
TRBJ2-3	TRBD2	-	TRBV7-8	CASSRGLAYTDTQYF	TGTGCCAGCAGCCGGGGACTAGCATACACAGATACGCAGTATTTT
TRBJ2-5	TRBD1	-	TRBV27	CASSLSVGRGQETQYF	TGTGCCAGCAGTTTATCGGTGGGCAGGGGGCAAGAGACCCAGTACTTC
TRBJ2-2	TRBD2	once	TRBV3-1/TRBV3-2	CASSQGLAGPTVGELFF	TGTGCCAGCAGCCAAGGGCTAGCGGGACCTACCGTCGGGGAGCTGTTTTTT
TRBJ2-1	TRBD1	once	TRBV4-3	CASSQDYRGLYNEQFF	TGCGCCAGCAGCCAAGATTACAGGGGGCTTTACAATGAGCAGTTCTTC
TRBJ2-1	-	-	TRBV15	CATSRDRGVRSYNEQFF	TGTGCCACCAGCAGAGATCGGGGAGTAAGGTCCTACAATGAGCAGTTCTTC
TRBJ1-2	TRBD1	-	TRBV6-5	CASSYLRTGSGYTF	TGTGCCAGCAGTTACTTACGGACAGGGTCTGGCTACACCTTC
TRBJ2-5	TRBD2	-	TRBV7-9	CASSLVGSGRAQETQYF	TGTGCCAGCAGCTTAGTAGGTAGCGGGAGGGCCCAAGAGACCCAGTACTTC
TRBJ1-3	-	-	TRBV7-9	CASSLVGGSGNTIYF	TGTGCCAGCAGCTTAGTGGGTGGATCTGGAAACACCATATATTTT
TRBJ1-5	-	-	TRBV20-1	CSASGPTLGNQPQHF	TGCAGTGCTAGTGGCCCCACCTTGGGCAATCAGCCCCAGCATTTT
TRBJ2-1	-	-	TRBV7-9	CASNAVGEQFF	TGTGCCAGCAATGCGGTGGGGGAGCAGTTCTTC
TRBJ1-2	-	-	TRBV29-1	CSVVDGVGYTF	TGCAGCGTTGTAGATGGGGTTGGCTACACCTTC
TRBJ2-7	-	-	TRBV28	CASSRQYEQYF	TGTGCCAGCAGCAGACAGTACGAGCAGTACTTC
TRBJ1-6	-	-	TRBV7-9	CASSSNSSSYNSPLHF	TGTGCCAGCAGCTCAAACTCGAGCTCCTATAATTCACCCCTCCACTTT
TRBJ2-7	-	-	TRBV2	CASSDSNPPYEQYF	TGTGCCAGCAGTGACTCCAACCCTCCCTACGAGCAGTACTTC
TRBJ2-1	TRBD2	-	TRBV4-3	CASSHELGSVALAGGPGQFF	TGCGCCAGCAGCCACGAACTGGGGTCGGTGGCGTTAGCGGGAGGGCCTGGGCAGTTCTTC
TRBJ1-2	TRBD1	-	TRBV19	CASSTYTGQGHGYTF	TGTGCCAGTAGTACTTATACGGGACAGGGACATGGCTACACCTTC
TRBJ2-3	-	-	TRBV24-1	CATAADTQYF	TGTGCCACCGCGGCAGATACGCAGTATTTT
TRBJ1-3	-	few	TRBV10-1	CASSESAGNTIYF	TGCGCCAGCAGTGAGTCAGCGGGAAACACCATATATTTT
TRBJ2-1	TRBD2	-	TRBV6-4	CASSDGDSGNEQFF	TGTGCCAGCAGTGACGGGGATAGCGGGAATGAGCAGTTCTTC
TRBJ2-1	-	-	TRBV7-2	CASSLLTDYNEQFF	TGTGCCAGCAGCTTACTTACAGACTACAATGAGCAGTTCTTC
TRBJ2-1	TRBD2	-	TRBV19	CASSITASGAYNEQFF	TGTGCCAGTAGTATAACGGCTAGCGGAGCCTACAATGAGCAGTTCTTC
TRBJ2-3	TRBD2	-	TRBV2	CASSAQRGGTDTQYF	TGTGCCAGCAGTGCCCAGCGGGGAGGCACAGATACGCAGTATTTT
TRBJ2-1	TRBD2	once	TRBV4-3	CASSQERLAIYNEQFF	TGCGCCAGCAGCCAAGAGAGACTAGCCATCTACAATGAGCAGTTCTTC
TRBJ2-2	-	-	TRBV9	CASSEIESAGTGELFF	TGTGCCAGCAGCGAAATAGAATCCGCGGGCACCGGGGAGCTGTTTTTT
TRBJ1-3	-	-	TRBV9	CASSARGSGNTIYF	TGTGCCAGCAGCGCCAGGGGCTCTGGAAACACCATATATTTT
TRBJ1-1	-	few	TRBV6-5	CASSYTVNTEAFF	TGTGCCAGCAGTTACACGGTGAACACTGAAGCTTTCTTT
TRBJ1-2	TRBD1	-	TRBV28	CASSLWIPGGGYGYTF	TGTGCCAGCAGTTTATGGATCCCAGGGGGGGGTTATGGCTACACCTTC
TRBJ2-7	TRBD2	-	TRBV5-6	CASSLRVAGSYEQYF	TGTGCCAGCAGCTTGCGGGTAGCGGGATCCTACGAGCAGTACTTC
TRBJ1-1	-	-	TRBV7-9	CASSLFLGFDMNTEAFF	TGTGCCAGCAGCTTATTTCTGGGGTTTGACATGAACACTGAAGCTTTCTTT
TRBJ2-5	-	few	TRBV15	CATSSGTEQETQYF	TGTGCCACCAGCAGTGGGACTGAGCAAGAGACCCAGTACTTC
TRBJ1-1	-	-	TRBV10-2	CASSGGQNTEAFF	TGCGCCAGCAGTGGTGGCCAGAACACTGAAGCTTTCTTT
TRBJ2-3	-	once	TRBV7-9	CASSLGLALDTQYF	TGTGCCAGCAGCTTAGGTCTAGCATTAGATACGCAGTATTTT
TRBJ1-2	TRBD1	-	TRBV6-5	CASTLGQGANYGYTF	TGTGCCAGCACCTTGGGACAGGGGGCTAACTATGGCTACACCTTC
TRBJ1-1	TRBD1	-	TRBV7-9	CASSSQGGGGTEAFF	TGTGCCAGCAGCTCCCAGGGGGGCGGGGGGACTGAAGCTTTCTTT
TRBJ2-3	TRBD1	once	TRBV7-2	CASSQGAQGVTDTQYF	TGTGCCAGCAGCCAAGGGGCGCAGGGGGTCACAGATACGCAGTATTTT
TRBJ1-3	-	-	TRBV10-3	CAISETDRNSGNTIYF	TGTGCCATCAGTGAAACCGACCGAAACTCTGGAAACACCATATATTTT
TRBJ1-4	-	-	TRBV6-6	CASSQQGTNEKLFF	TGTGCCAGCAGTCAACAGGGAACTAATGAAAAACTGTTTTTT
TRBJ1-4	TRBD1	-	TRBV2	CASSLTGTEKLFF	TGTGCCAGCAGCCTGACAGGGACTGAAAAACTGTTTTTT
TRBJ2-5	-	-	TRBV4-1	CASSQRGWGAEETQYF	TGCGCCAGCAGCCAAAGGGGGTGGGGGGCGGAAGAGACCCAGTACTTC
TRBJ2-7	TRBD1	-	TRBV6-2/TRBV6-3	CASSSRDRGHYEQYF	TGTGCCAGCAGTTCCAGGGACAGGGGGCACTACGAGCAGTACTTC
TRBJ2-7	-	-	TRBV27	CASSSPAGGYEQYF	TGTGCCAGCAGTTCCCCGGCAGGTGGGTACGAGCAGTACTTC
TRBJ1-2	-	-	TRBV29-1	CSVDWHETNYGYTF	TGCAGCGTTGATTGGCATGAAACTAACTATGGCTACACCTTC
TRBJ1-5	TRBD1	-	TRBV9	CASSVTGLRNQPQHF	TGTGCCAGCAGCGTGACAGGGTTACGGAATCAGCCCCAGCATTTT